Listed here are 2 T cell receptor beta chains from one sample, sequenced in a study of vaccination effects on CD4 cells after COVID-19. Which antigens these TCRs recognize remains unknown. Libraries were prepared by immunoSEQ multiplex PCR; TCRdb keeps only in-frame clonotypes and omits some of them. This table has about 14,000 clones, 78% appearing once. Sequencing followed a ViraFEST assay step that expanded antigen-specific CD4+ T cells with viral peptide pools. Scientists isolated CD4+ T cells after a roughly 9-day culture period ended. Documented for the person is a PCR-confirmed SARS-CoV-2 infection occurring between March and December 2020. Each participant was administered two doses of either the BNT162b2 or the mRNA-1273 vaccine. Sequencing used CD4+ T cells from PBMCs cultured with HCoV-NL63 spike peptides, obtained after COVID-19 vaccination. The origin of the receptors is a human donor who had a prior SARS-CoV-2 infection.

The chain joins TRBV6-6 to TRBJ2-7, with 8 bases lining up with TRBD2. V dropped 4 bases and J dropped 4; count of bases not matched to a gene: 9. The CDR3 sequence is 15 residues long. The germline CDR1 and CDR2 sequences are MNHNY and SVGAGI (reference sequence). The CDR3 DNA reads TGTGCCAGCAGTTCGACCGGGACTAGATCTTACGAGCAGTACTTC. It codes for CASSSTGTRSYEQYF.

The chain employs TRBV2 and TRBJ2-7; 8 nucleotides line up with TRBD2. Germline V lookup: CDR1 SNHLY, CDR2 FYNNEI. The CDR3 totals 14 residues. V dropped 2 bases and J dropped 4; count of bases not matched to a gene: 4. The CDR3 here is CASSEQGLGYEQYF. CDR3 DNA: TGTGCCAGCAGTGAACAGGGACTAGGGTACGAGCAGTACTTC.